This passage covers 12 T cell receptor beta chains from one sample sequenced in a study of blood T cell repertoires in COVID-19 (dated by TCRdb to 2020 to 2021). The method behind the library was the immunoSEQ multiplex PCR assay. Drawn from immuneACCESS, this table holds only the in-frame rearrangements with V and J called that TCRdb kept. Clones are partly lost; checked studies trace under half to an unresolved V gene and leave the rest unexplained. This sample lists 150,000 to 200,000 clones; around three quarters were detected once. The top ten hold roughly 17% of the sample. Material: peripheral blood. The origin of the receptors is a man aged 55 to 69 with active or convalescent COVID-19.

The J gene is TRBJ2-3, the V gene TRBV18; 7 nucleotides match TRBD1. This CDR3 is built from 15 residues. With 3 bases clipped from V and 2 bases from J, the junction kept 5 bases outside the gene matches. Germline-derived CDR1 and CDR2 are KGHSH and LQKENI. CDR3 sequence reads: CASSPKTGITDTQYF. DNA of the CDR3: TGTGCCAGCTCACCCAAGACAGGGATCACAGATACGCAGTATTTT.

The rearrangement uses TRBV18 and TRBJ2-2; perhaps TRBD2 as D (6 bases). The length of the CDR3 is 16 residues. V shed 0 bases and J shed 4 bases, with 12 bases lying between them. Germline V lookup: CDR1 KGHSH, CDR2 LQKENI. CDR3 in amino acids: CASSPPARGGTGELFF. Written as DNA, the CDR3 is TGTGCCAGCTCACCACCGGCCCGGGGAGGCACCGGGGAGCTGTTTTTT.

J is TRBJ1-4 and V is TRBV4-3; D is ambiguous. The CDR3 is made up of 15 amino acids. Germline V gene lookup returns CDR1 LGHNA and CDR2 YSLEER. The V end lost 0 bases, the J end lost 5 bases, and 10 bases lay between the germline ends. The chain's CDR3 is CASSQDSFLNEKLFF. In DNA form, the CDR3 reads TGCGCCAGCAGCCAAGACTCCTTCTTAAATGAAAAACTGTTTTTT.

The CDR3 region has the DNA TGTGCCAGCAGTCCGCCGGGACTCTTGGAGACCCAGTACTTC. Translated, it gives CASSPPGLLETQYF. V and J are TRBV28 and TRBJ2-5; D might be TRBD2 (6 bases). Germline values: CDR1 MDHEN, CDR2 SYDVKM. Trimming cost V 5 bases and J 5 bases, with 15 bases left between them. The CDR3 runs to 14 residues.

This chain connects TRBV11-2 to TRBJ1-1; D perhaps matches TRBD1 (5 bases). CDR1 and CDR2 from the germline V gene are SGHAT and FQNNGV. V lost 3 bases, J lost 3 bases, and 8 bases lay in between. There are 13 residues in the CDR3. The CDR3: CASSFSGYTEAFF. The CDR3 nucleotides are TGTGCCAGCAGCTTCTCAGGGTACACTGAAGCTTTCTTT.

This clone has more than one count but fewer than ten. This sequence joins TRBV5-1 and TRBJ2-7; tentatively, D is TRBD2 (5 bases). Germline CDR1 SGHRS, CDR2 YFSETQ. The V and J ends lost 4 bases and 0 bases respectively, with 17 bases between them. The CDR3 loop spans 16 amino acids. In DNA, the CDR3 is TGCGCCAGCAGCCCGCTGCCAGGAACTAGCTCCTACGAGCAGTACTTC. Translating it yields CASSPLPGTSSYEQYF. Variable domain in full (rest from reference TRBV5-1 and TRBJ2-7): KAGVTQTPRYLIKTRGQQVTLSCSPISGHRSVSWYQQTPGQGLQFLFEYFSETQRNKGNFPGRFSGRQFSNSRSEMNVSTLELGDSALYLCASSPLPGTSSYEQYFGPGTRLTVT.

The chain joins TRBV28 to TRBJ2-7, with TRBD1 matching over 10 bases. Germline V gives CDR1 MDHEN, CDR2 SYDVKM. CDR3 length equals 15 residues. V lost 2 bases, J lost 4 bases, and 5 bases stayed unmatched. CDR3 bases: TGTGCCAGCAGTTTAGGCCGGACAGGGGGGTACGAGCAGTACTTC. It translates to CASSLGRTGGYEQYF.

CDR3 nucleotide sequence: TGTGCCACCGGACCGGGACTTTCTAATGAAAAACTGTTTTTT. Its protein product is CATGPGLSNEKLFF. This chain connects TRBV28 to TRBJ1-4; tentatively, D is TRBD1 (5 bases). V dropped 10 bases and J dropped 3 bases, with 15 bases sitting between them. CDR1 and CDR2 from the germline V gene are MDHEN and SYDVKM. This CDR3 contains 14 residues. The full variable domain, completed using reference TRBV28 and TRBJ1-4, is DVKVTQSSRYLVKRTGEKVFLECVQDMDHENMFWYRQDPGLGLRLIYFSYDVKMKEKGDIPEGYSVSREKKERFSLILESASTNQTSMYLCATGPGLSNEKLFFGSGTQLSVL.

The gene calls are TRBV3-1 (or the pseudogene TRBV3-2) and TRBJ1-3; TRBD1 might be the D (6 bases). V was clipped by 2 bases and J by 4 bases, with 18 bases between them. The CDR3 totals 17 residues. The germline CDR1 and CDR2 sequences are LGHDT and YNNKEL (reference sequence). The CDR3 region is CASSQSTPGAAGNTIYF. In DNA, the CDR3 is TGTGCCAGCAGCCAATCCACCCCAGGGGCGGCGGGAAACACCATATATTTT.

The chain recombines TRBV15 with TRBJ2-6, with 8 bases aligning to TRBD1. This CDR3 has 17 amino acids. The germline V gene has CDR1 LNHNV and CDR2 YYDKDF (reference sequence). J was trimmed by 0 bases and V by 5 bases; bases with no gene match: 6. The CDR3 sequence is CATSWTGLFSGANVLTF. CDR3 DNA sequence: TGTGCCACCAGCTGGACAGGGCTATTCTCTGGGGCCAACGTCCTGACTTTC.

The table lists this clone with a count of one. J is TRBJ1-2 and V is TRBV4-3, with TRBD1 as a possible D gene (5 bases). CDR1 and CDR2 (germline): LGHNA, YSLEER. Trimming pared 3 bases from V and 7 bases from J, leaving 18 bases between. The CDR3 has 15 residues. Written as DNA, the CDR3 is TGCGCCAGCAGCCACCTCGGGGCGGGAGGGGTTGGCTACACCTTC. Its protein product is CASSHLGAGGVGYTF.

CDR3 in amino acids: CASSNAETQYF. CDR3 DNA sequence: TGTGCCAGCTCAAATGCGGAGACCCAGTACTTC. V gene TRBV6-5 combines with J gene TRBJ2-5, with unresolved D. V was shortened by 8 bases and J by 5 bases, with 9 bases between the two germline ends. This CDR3 has 11 amino acids. From germline, CDR1 is MNHEY and CDR2 SVGAGI.